Below, one T cell receptor beta chain is given with its context. The data were taken from a study of neoadjuvant anti-PD-1 for oral cavity cancer. Profiling relied on immunoSEQ multiplex PCR, and the TCRdb table lists in-frame clones only, not all of them. The table has about 7,600 clones, nearly 55% seen once. The CDR3 covers 16 residues. Germline assignment: CDR1 GTSNPN and CDR2 SVGIG (reference sequence). The V end lost 3 bases, the J end lost 5 bases, and 21 bases lay between the germline ends. The sequencing used tumor tissue, collected before nivolumab (anti-PD-1) treatment. The TCR sequence derives from a person aged 40-85 years with oral cavity squamous cell carcinoma. The V call is TRBV30, the J call TRBJ2-3, with D uncertain. CDR3 loop: CAWSRPSTYLVDTQYF. The CDR3 nucleotides are TGTGCCTGGAGCCGCCCCTCTACTTATCTGGTAGATACGCAGTATTTT. Full variable domain (outside the CDR3, taken from reference TRBV30 and TRBJ2-3): SQTIHQWPATLVQPVGSPLSLECTVEGTSNPNLYWYRQAAGRGLQLLFYSVGIGQISSEVPQNLSASRPQDRQFILSSKKLLLSDSGFYLCAWSRPSTYLVDTQYFGPGTRLTVL.